A single T cell receptor (beta chain) is shown here with its context. TCRdb fed the RT-PCR reads into MiXCR, producing one record per CDR3 protein. The sample consists of about 680,000 distinct CDR3 sequences, 13% to 15% of them appearing once. The CDR3 sequence is 15 residues long. Germline CDR1 and CDR2: SGHRS and YFSETQ. The V end lost 3 bases, the J end lost 7 bases, and 18 bases lay between the germline ends. The origin of this receptor is a female donor in good health, serving as a healthy control. The sequenced sample was memory CD4+ T cells from blood. The chain combines TRBV5-1 with TRBJ2-3; the D gene could be TRBD1 or TRBD2 (5 bases each). The CDR3 DNA follows: TGCGCCAGCAGCTATACCGGGACCCAGGCGAATACGCAGTATTTT. This translates into CASSYTGTQANTQYF.